The TCR beta chain described here comes from a study of blood T cells in healthy people across ages. Trimming removed 4 bases from V and 4 bases from J; junction bases left unmatched: 7. Germline V CDR1 and CDR2: MDHEN, SYDVKM. CDR3 length: 14 residues. Next came a second PCR, run for about 6 to 12 cycles, which used a sample-barcoded 5' primer along with a J-beta primer mix. Each cDNA molecule was tagged by a template-switch adaptor with 12 random nucleotides. From the 5' RACE reads, TCRdb called clonotypes with MiXCR, one entry per CDR3 protein. The repertoire holds over 500,000 distinct CDR3 sequences, with over 25% as singletons. This clonotype was seen many times. Its antigen is as yet unknown. Study outcomes and limitations: The study could not conclusively compare naive and antigen-experienced cells, given its unsorted PBMCs.

In addition, the sample was reused for a study of T cells of mothers and their children. As reported in that work: The effect of thymic selection on TCR recombination output is similar between related and unrelated pairs.

V usage is TRBV28 and J usage is TRBJ2-7; 7 bases line up with TRBD1. The receptor comes from a boy between 2 and 10 years old in good health. Sequencing was performed on blood. DNA of the CDR3: TGTGCCAGCAGTTCCCGGGACAGATCATACGAGCAGTACTTC. It is translated as CASSSRDRSYEQYF.